This TCR beta chain was recorded in a study of blood T cell repertoires in COVID-19. Across the whole study: The United States, Italy and Spain supplied acute and convalescent COVID-19 samples. T cells, B-cell-depleted T cells, or PBMCs provided the cDNA or gDNA that served as material.

This CDR3 is 14 amino acids long. From germline, CDR1 is SGDLS and CDR2 YYNGEE. V dropped 0 bases and J dropped 3 bases, with 7 bases sitting between them. In the authors' workflow: Nucleated cell counts were estimated from reference gene primer amplification. TCRdb's copy holds only in-frame clones and misses some; the assay was immunoSEQ multiplex PCR. The DNA gave D and trimming, while V, J and clone size come from that table. The sample contains hundreds of thousands of clones, about 85% of which appear only once. What was sequenced was peripheral blood. V and J are TRBV9 and TRBJ1-5; the D gene is possibly TRBD1 (5 bases). This TCR derives from a man in his late teens or twenties with active or convalescent COVID-19. The CDR3 loop reads CASSVAGNNQPQHF. For the CDR3, the DNA is TGTGCCAGCAGCGTAGCAGGGAACAATCAGCCCCAGCATTTT.